The rows below give T cell receptor beta chains drawn from one sample of a study of spatial heterogeneity in lung cancer. Each CDR3 protein is one row after TCRdb ran MiXCR on the 5' RACE reads. The table includes roughly 40,000 distinct CDR3 sequences, 6.8% detected once. The input for sequencing was PBMCs, taken at surgery. The source is a female donor with early-stage non-small cell lung cancer. CDR3s include the opening cysteine and the closing phenylalanine or tryptophan. D genes are given only for firm matches. Not all rows give a size; the values are once, few, many and, for expanded clones, a class.

v_call	d_call	j_call	clone_size	cdr3_aa	cdr3_nt
TRBV6-5	NA	TRBJ1-3	few	CASSYPPGNTIYF	TGTGCCAGCAGTTACCCCCCTGGAAACACCATATATTTT
TRBV13	NA	TRBJ2-7	many	CASSLEPHEQYF	TGTGCCAGCAGCTTAGAGCCCCACGAGCAGTACTTC
TRBV7-2	TRBD2	TRBJ2-5	many	CASSLQTSGQETQYF	TGTGCCAGCAGCTTACAGACTAGCGGCCAAGAGACCCAGTACTTC
TRBV5-1	NA	TRBJ1-2	many	CASSLEAGYGYTF	TGCGCCAGCAGCTTGGAGGCAGGCTATGGCTACACCTTC
TRBV29-1	NA	TRBJ1-3	few	CSVGWVASSSGNTIYF	TGCAGCGTTGGGTGGGTGGCGTCCTCCTCTGGAAACACCATATATTTT
TRBV29-1	TRBD1	TRBJ2-7	many	CSVSQGAPYEQYF	TGCAGCGTTAGTCAGGGGGCGCCCTACGAGCAGTACTTC
TRBV14	NA	TRBJ2-5	many	CASSQDLQGRYF	TGTGCCAGCAGCCAAGATCTGCAGGGTCGGTACTTC
TRBV7-3	NA	TRBJ2-5	NA	CASSPQAGAETQYF	TGTGCCAGCAGCCCCCAGGCGGGGGCAGAGACCCAGTACTTC
TRBV15	TRBD1	TRBJ2-7	few	CATSRDTGAEQYF	TGTGCCACCAGCAGAGATACAGGGGCCGAGCAGTACTTC
TRBV20-1	TRBD2	TRBJ2-1	few	CSSSGGGLADNEQFF	TGCAGCTCCTCAGGAGGGGGACTAGCGGACAATGAGCAGTTCTTC
TRBV20-1	NA	TRBJ1-6	many	CSAYKTGTASKPLHF	TGCAGTGCTTACAAGACCGGGACGGCGAGTAAACCCCTCCACTTT
TRBV20-1	NA	TRBJ2-3	many	CSAGLGRVFTDTQYF	TGCAGTGCTGGTCTTGGGCGGGTATTCACAGATACGCAGTATTTT
TRBV18	NA	TRBJ1-1	many	CASSPGSRGVEAFF	TGTGCCAGCTCACCAGGTTCACGGGGCGTTGAAGCTTTCTTT
TRBV7-9	NA	TRBJ1-1	NA	CASSLGEGSRGGAFF	TGTGCCAGCAGCTTAGGGGAAGGGAGCAGAGGAGGAGCTTTCTTT
TRBV7-8	NA	TRBJ1-3	many	CASSPVGPGRVGNTIYF	TGTGCCAGCAGCCCCGTCGGCCCGGGGCGAGTTGGAAACACCATATATTTT
TRBV18	NA	TRBJ1-2	few	CASSPKGANYGYTF	TGTGCCAGCTCACCGAAAGGTGCTAACTATGGCTACACCTTC
TRBV12-3/TRBV12-4	TRBD2	TRBJ2-1	few	CASSFSTSGGYNEQFF	TGTGCCAGCAGTTTCTCGACTAGCGGGGGGTACAATGAGCAGTTCTTC
TRBV3-1	TRBD2	TRBJ2-1	few	CASSQEAGGPREQFF	TGTGCCAGCAGCCAAGAGGCGGGGGGGCCGAGGGAGCAGTTCTTC
TRBV25-1	TRBD1	TRBJ1-2	many	CASRPGQANYGYTF	TGTGCCAGCAGACCGGGACAGGCTAACTATGGCTACACCTTC
TRBV6-1	TRBD2	TRBJ2-5	NA	CASIAGSEETQYF	TGTGCCAGCATAGCGGGATCGGAGGAGACCCAGTACTTC
TRBV11-2	NA	TRBJ2-6	many	CASSPDWSGANVLTF	TGTGCCAGCAGCCCCGACTGGTCTGGGGCCAACGTCCTGACTTTC
TRBV28	NA	TRBJ2-7	many	CASSLSPGLSYEQYF	TGTGCCAGCAGTTTATCCCCAGGGCTCTCCTACGAGCAGTACTTC
TRBV4-3	TRBD1	TRBJ2-5	few	CASQSGAGQGAWTQYF	TGCGCCAGCCAGTCGGGGGCGGGACAGGGGGCATGGACCCAGTACTTC